The rows below give T cell receptor beta chains drawn from one sample of a study of blood T cell repertoires in COVID-19. Here immunoSEQ multiplex PCR was the method, and the copy in TCRdb shows in-frame clones only, minus some. The sample lists tens of thousands of clones, approximately 82% occurring once. The sequenced material came from peripheral blood. The receptor source for this set is a man in his fifties or sixties with acute or convalescent COVID-19. Both conserved end residues are trimmed from each CDR3. Each record gives: J gene, clone size, V gene, CDR3 protein. Clone size, where shown, is once, few, many, or a class for clones that have expanded.

>TRBJ1-2|-|TRBV4-3
ASSQDGHGYGYT
>TRBJ1-2|-|TRBV5-6
ASSRDSGYT
>TRBJ1-1|-|TRBV19
ATEPQGNTEAF
>TRBJ1-1|-|TRBV5-1
ASSSTGEATEAF
>TRBJ2-2|-|TRBV5-8
ASRSRTSGTGELF
>TRBJ2-5|-|TRBV3-1/TRBV3-2
ASSHWTSGGETQY
>TRBJ1-2|-|TRBV5-5
ASSLMRAYGYT
>TRBJ2-7|-|TRBV15
ATSRRGGGSNEQY
>TRBJ2-1|-|TRBV30
AYDRGTTNEQF
>TRBJ1-2|few|TRBV7-9
ASSLGHNYGYT
>TRBJ2-2|once|TRBV6-2/TRBV6-3
ASSLSLGFGELF
>TRBJ2-1|-|TRBV12-5
ASGPSGSDEQF
>TRBJ1-5|-|TRBV19
ASAGPPQPQH
>TRBJ2-5|-|TRBV30
AWRAAGGVQETQY
>TRBJ1-5|-|TRBV6-2/TRBV6-3
ASSDWNQPQH
>TRBJ2-4|-|TRBV27
ASPLEGGPKNIQY
>TRBJ1-2|-|TRBV2
ASSEGEGYT
>TRBJ2-7|once|TRBV24-1
ATSVDRGEQY